This TCR beta chain was identified in a study of blood T cell repertoires in COVID-19. Using immunoSEQ multiplex PCR, the repertoire was profiled, and TCRdb retains in-frame clones only, with some absent. The sample lists more than 120,000 clones; about 90% were seen once. Germline CDR1 and CDR2: KGHSH and LQKENI. The CDR3 is 13 amino acids. V shed 5 bases and J shed 2 bases, with 9 bases lying between them. The sequencing input was peripheral blood. This clonotype originated in a man aged 50 to 59 who had recovered from COVID-19. The chain couples TRBV18 to TRBJ1-1; D gene ambiguous. The CDR3, as DNA: TGTGCCAGCTCAGGGCCAGGAAACACTGAAGCTTTCTTT. It translates to CASSGPGNTEAFF. The whole variable domain, remainder taken from reference TRBV18 and TRBJ1-1, is NAGVMQNPRHLVRRRGQEARLRCSPMKGHSHVYWYRQLPEEGLKFMVYLQKENIIDESGMPKERFSAEFPKEGPSILRIQQVVRGDSAAYFCASSGPGNTEAFFGQGTRLTVV.